Below are 19 T cell receptor beta chains sequenced from a single sample in a study of blood T cell repertoires in COVID-19. Data came from immunoSEQ multiplex PCR; TCRdb stores just in-frame clones and leaves some out. The sample lists 150,000 to 200,000 clones; roughly nine tenths were seen once. The sample was peripheral blood. Receptors originate from a man between 70 and 80 years old with active or convalescent COVID-19.

The chain joins TRBV10-3 to TRBJ1-1, with unresolved D. The V gene lost 6 bases and the J gene lost 7 bases, with 9 bases spanning the gap. Germline assignment: CDR1 ENHRY and CDR2 SYGVKD. The CDR3 contains 11 residues. The CDR3 nucleotides are TGTGCCATCAGGGAGGGCAGTGAAGCTTTCTTT. Protein sequence: CAIREGSEAFF.

The rearrangement joins TRBV19 to TRBJ1-1, with TRBD1 matching over 7 bases. V shed 4 bases, J shed 4 bases, and the junction held 6 bases outside the gene matches. This CDR3 region has 14 residues. Germline V gene sequence: CDR1 LNHDA, CDR2 SQIVND (reference sequence). CDR3 DNA sequence: TGTGCCAGTAGTAAAACAGGGGTTAGCACTGAAGCTTTCTTT. As protein: CASSKTGVSTEAFF.

This clone showed up just once. This chain joins TRBV15 and TRBJ2-3; 11 bases agree with TRBD2. The CDR3 is 15 amino acids. The germline V gene encodes CDR1 LNHNV and CDR2 YYDKDF (reference sequence). Unmatched junction bases numbered 6, after V lost 6 bases and J lost 4 bases. The CDR3 loop is CATSRLAGRADTQYF. The DNA for the CDR3 is TGTGCCACCAGTCGACTAGCGGGGAGAGCAGATACGCAGTATTTT.

The J gene is TRBJ2-5, the V gene TRBV7-6; possibly TRBD1 for D (5 bases). CDR3 size: 15 residues. The germline V gene has CDR1 SGHVS and CDR2 FNYEAQ. Trimming stripped 1 base from V and 4 bases from J, with 13 bases between. CDR3 bases: TGTGCCAGCAGCTTAGTACGTGGGGCAGGAGAGACCCAGTACTTC. This sequence encodes CASSLVRGAGETQYF.

This clone was seen just once. V usage is TRBV19 and J usage is TRBJ1-4, with 7 bases lining up with TRBD1. Germline assignment: CDR1 LNHDA and CDR2 SQIVND (reference sequence). The V segment lost 6 bases and the J segment 15 bases; nucleotides outside the gene matches: 10. This CDR3 is 12 amino acids long. The CDR3 region has the DNA TGTGCCAGTAGCCTGAGAGGGGGACAGATGTTTTTT. Its protein product is CASSLRGGQMFF. The whole variable domain, remainder taken from reference TRBV19 and TRBJ1-4, is DGGITQSPKYLFRKEGQNVTLSCEQNLNHDAMYWYRQDPGQGLRLIYYSQIVNDFQKGDIAEGYSVSREKKESFPLTVTSAQKNPTAFYLCASSLRGGQMFFGSGTQLSVL.

V usage is TRBV29-1 and J usage is TRBJ1-1; 10 nucleotides match TRBD1. CDR3 size: 13 residues. Trimming at V came to 5 bases and at J to 5 bases, leaving 5 bases not matched to a gene. Per germline, CDR1 SQVTM and CDR2 ANQGSEA. CDR3 nucleotides: TGCAGCGTTCCGGGACAGGGGAGAACTGAAGCTTTCTTT. Amino acid sequence: CSVPGQGRTEAFF.

The V call is TRBV7-2, the J call TRBJ2-7; 8 bases fit TRBD2. CDR1 SGHTA and CDR2 FQGNSA come from the germline V gene. The CDR3 extends over 16 amino acids. After removal of 5 bases from V and 3 bases from J, the junction contained 12 bases not matched to a gene. The CDR3 sequence is CASSPSRSGGFYEQYF. CDR3 in DNA: TGTGCCAGCAGCCCATCTCGGAGCGGGGGTTTCTACGAGCAGTACTTC.

The chain employs TRBV4-1 and TRBJ2-7; 7 bases align to TRBD1. CDR1 is MGHRA and CDR2 is YSYEKL in the germline V gene. V shed 4 bases and J 3 bases; nucleotides not matched to a gene: 3. The CDR3 has 13 residues. The CDR3 sequence: CASSRDRGYEQYF. CDR3 sequence (DNA): TGCGCCAGCAGCCGGGACAGAGGCTACGAGCAGTACTTC.

V and J are TRBV19 and TRBJ1-5, with TRBD1 matching 7 bases. V dropped 2 bases and J dropped 0; count of bases not matched to a gene: 13. Germline V CDR1 and CDR2: LNHDA, SQIVND (reference sequence). The CDR3 spans 19 residues. CDR3 region: CASSITWQGVSYSNQPQHF. In nucleotides, the CDR3 is TGTGCCAGTAGTATAACGTGGCAGGGGGTAAGTTATAGCAATCAGCCCCAGCATTTT.

The V and J genes are TRBV6-5 and TRBJ1-1; TRBD1 matches 9 bases. Germline V CDR1 and CDR2: MNHEY, SVGAGI. The trim removed 6 bases at V and 6 bases at J, leaving 8 bases unmatched. The CDR3 runs 14 residues. CDR3: CASRAQGAPSEAFF. The CDR3 nucleotides are TGTGCCAGCAGGGCACAGGGGGCTCCCTCTGAAGCTTTCTTT.

This chain uses TRBV7-9 with TRBJ2-1; possible D gene TRBD2, 5 bases. The CDR3 runs to 12 residues. The V and J ends lost 5 bases and 10 bases respectively, with 12 bases between them. The germline V gene encodes CDR1 SEHNR and CDR2 FQNEAQ (reference sequence). The CDR3 sequence is CASSDFSGEQFF. For the CDR3, the DNA is TGTGCCAGCAGCGATTTTTCGGGAGAGCAGTTCTTC.

The CDR3 DNA reads as TGTGCCTGGAGTCCCCGGGACATTTTTAACATTCAGTACTTC. It yields the protein CAWSPRDIFNIQYF. This chain connects TRBV30 to TRBJ2-4; tentatively, D is TRBD1 (6 bases). The CDR3 sequence is 14 residues long. The V gene's germline CDR1 is GTSNPN and CDR2 SVGIG (reference sequence). Trimming pared 2 bases from V and 7 bases from J, leaving 15 bases between. The whole variable domain, filled in from reference TRBV30 and TRBJ2-4, reads SQTIHQWPATLVQPVGSPLSLECTVEGTSNPNLYWYRQAAGRGLQLLFYSVGIGQISSEVPQNLSASRPQDRQFILSSKKLLLSDSGFYLCAWSPRDIFNIQYFGAGTRLSVL.

The V gene is TRBV7-7, the J gene TRBJ2-2; 14 bases are shared with TRBD2. The CDR3 runs to 17 residues. V was pared by 5 bases and J by 4 bases, with 6 bases of the junction left unmatched. The germline V gene has CDR1 SSHAT and CDR2 FNYEAQ (reference sequence). CDR3 in amino acids: CASSPGLAGGLTGELFF. The CDR3 DNA is TGTGCCAGCAGCCCCGGACTAGCGGGAGGCCTCACCGGGGAGCTGTTTTTT.

V gene TRBV7-2 combines with J gene TRBJ2-1; D may be TRBD1 (6 bases). Germline-derived CDR1 and CDR2 are SGHTA and FQGNSA. Trimming took off 3 bases at V and 4 bases at J, with 19 bases between the two ends. This CDR3 contains 17 residues. In nucleotides, the CDR3 is TGTGCCAGCAGCTTTCCGGGACAAAAATCAGGATACAATGAGCAGTTCTTC. This codes for CASSFPGQKSGYNEQFF.

V is TRBV19 and J is TRBJ2-3, with TRBD2 matching over 8 bases. The V gene's germline CDR1 is LNHDA and CDR2 SQIVND (reference sequence). The CDR3 has 16 amino acids. Trimming at V came to 6 bases and at J to 0 bases, leaving 8 bases not matched to a gene. CDR3 coding DNA: TGTGCCAGTAGCCCGGGTAGCGGGGATAGCACAGATACGCAGTATTTT. Translated: CASSPGSGDSTDTQYF.

The V and J genes are TRBV6-5 and TRBJ1-6, with 9 nucleotides matching TRBD1. This CDR3 spans 15 amino acids. The germline gives CDR1 MNHEY, CDR2 SVGAGI. V shed 8 bases and J 7 bases; nucleotides not matched to a gene: 9. The CDR3 region has the DNA TGTGCCAGCGGCAACTCCGGGACAGGGAATTCACCCCTCCACTTT. Protein product: CASGNSGTGNSPLHF.

A few counts support this clone. The chain couples TRBV24-1 to TRBJ2-1; a possible D gene is TRBD2 (5 bases). Germline CDR1 is KGHDR and CDR2 is SFDVKD. The germline V and J ends were trimmed by 7 bases and 14 bases, with 17 bases remaining between them. CDR3 length: 12 amino acids. The CDR3 spells CATSDEGGPKFF. Here the CDR3 DNA reads TGTGCCACCAGCGATGAAGGCGGGCCGAAGTTCTTC.

V usage is TRBV19 and J usage is TRBJ1-5; no definite D call. V lost 7 bases, J lost 7 bases, and 14 bases lay in between. Germline-derived CDR1 and CDR2 are LNHDA and SQIVND (reference sequence). This CDR3 has 13 residues. The CDR3 sequence: CASTLGERQPQHF. The CDR3 region has the DNA TGTGCCAGTACCCTAGGCGAGAGACAGCCCCAGCATTTT.

This clone was counted a single time. The chain recombines TRBV28 with TRBJ2-7; 10 bases are a match to TRBD1. V trimming: 4 bases; J trimming: 3 bases; junction bases outside the gene matches: 6. Germline assignment: CDR1 MDHEN and CDR2 SYDVKM. The CDR3 length is 15 residues. The CDR3 loop is CASSWGGQGDYEQYF. The CDR3, as DNA: TGTGCCAGCAGTTGGGGAGGACAGGGGGACTACGAGCAGTACTTC.